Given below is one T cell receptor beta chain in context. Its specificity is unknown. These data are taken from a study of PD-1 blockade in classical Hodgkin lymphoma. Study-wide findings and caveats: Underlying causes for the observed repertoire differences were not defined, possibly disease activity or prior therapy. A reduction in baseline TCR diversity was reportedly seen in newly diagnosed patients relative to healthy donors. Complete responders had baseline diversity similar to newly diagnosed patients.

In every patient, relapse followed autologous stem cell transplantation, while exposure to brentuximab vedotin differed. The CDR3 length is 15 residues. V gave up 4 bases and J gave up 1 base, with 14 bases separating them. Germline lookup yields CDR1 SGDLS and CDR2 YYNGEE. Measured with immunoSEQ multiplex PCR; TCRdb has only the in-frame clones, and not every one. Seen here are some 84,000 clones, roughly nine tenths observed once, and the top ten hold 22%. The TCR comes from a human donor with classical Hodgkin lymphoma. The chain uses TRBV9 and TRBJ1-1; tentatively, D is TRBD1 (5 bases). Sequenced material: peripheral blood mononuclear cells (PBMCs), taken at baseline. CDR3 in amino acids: CASSIPGTGNTEAFF. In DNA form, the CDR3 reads TGTGCCAGCAGCATCCCCGGGACGGGGAACACTGAAGCTTTCTTT.